This T cell receptor beta chain was captured in a study of tumor and adjacent non-tumor tissue in lung cancer. TCRbeta libraries were built with three rounds of nested PCR, modified from ARM-PCR. One entry per CDR3 protein, called by TCRdb with MiXCR from the multiplex PCR reads. The top ten clones hold 19% of a sample with about 110,000 distinct CDR3 sequences, 62% of them seen once. On this clonotype itself: Given a much more abundant clone one base away, this may be a read error. The final CDR3 position lacks the conserved phenylalanine or tryptophan, pointing to a likely read error.

CDR1 is GTSNPN, CDR2 SVGIG, per germline (reference sequence). V gave up 2 bases and J gave up 8 bases; unmatched junction bases: 12. The CDR3 has 17 amino acids. The template was RNA from unsorted bulk tissue. This non-tumor lung sample came from over 3 cm beyond the tumor edge. The J gene is TRBJ2-1, the V gene TRBV30; 13 bases are a match to TRBD2. This TCR came from a man in his 60s with non-small cell lung cancer. Sequenced sample: distant non-tumor lung tissue. The CDR3 sequence: CAWSPRVTSGRGYEQFL. Here the CDR3 DNA reads TGTGCCTGGAGTCCGCGTGTAACTAGCGGGAGGGGGTATGAGCAGTTCCTC.